The 26 T cell receptor beta chains reported below all come from one sample, sequenced in a study of blood T cell repertoires in COVID-19. Clones were read by immunoSEQ multiplex PCR, and TCRdb kept only the in-frame ones, dropping some. The table includes about 160,000 clones, roughly 86% detected once. The sequenced material came from peripheral blood. The receptor source for this set is a woman between 55 and 75 years old who had recovered from COVID-19.

J is TRBJ2-5 and V is TRBV30; possibly TRBD1 for D (5 bases). Trimming stripped 1 base from V and 5 bases from J, with 14 bases between. CDR1 and CDR2 from the germline V gene are GTSNPN and SVGIG (reference sequence). The length of the CDR3 is 14 residues. The CDR3 coding sequence is TGTGCCTGGAGTGCGTCAGGGATTACGGAGACCCAGTACTTC. The encoded protein is CAWSASGITETQYF.

This clone was observed a single time. Because it lacks the conserved phenylalanine or tryptophan at the end, this CDR3 is likely a read error. Because the CDR3's place on the DNA is in doubt, the DNA is left out and the CDR3 is given as listed by TCRdb. The chain carries TRBV11-2 and TRBJ1-2; the listed D gene, TRBD1, was not tested against the DNA. The CDR3 adds up to 12 amino acids, both ends counted. CDR1 is SGHAT and CDR2 is FQNNGV in the germline V gene. The CDR3 sequence: CASSLADRRQMI.

CDR3 nucleotide sequence: TGTGCCATCAGTGAGCGGGGCAGGGGAGATTCACCCCTCCACTTT. Encoded protein: CAISERGRGDSPLHF. The chain links TRBV10-3 to TRBJ1-6, with D perhaps matching TRBD1 (6 bases). Germline-derived CDR1 and CDR2 are ENHRY and SYGVKD. This CDR3 is 15 amino acids long. The V and J ends lost 2 bases and 8 bases respectively, with 13 bases between them.

The gene calls are TRBV2 and TRBJ1-4; 8 bases line up with TRBD1. The V segment lost 7 bases and the J segment 1 base; nucleotides outside the gene matches: 2. The CDR3 is 14 amino acids. In germline, CDR1 is SNHLY, CDR2 FYNNEI. CDR3 coding DNA: TGTGCCAGCAAAGACAGGGGAACTAATGAAAAACTGTTTTTT. Encoded protein: CASKDRGTNEKLFF. Filled out from reference TRBV2 and TRBJ1-4, the complete variable domain reads EPEVTQTPSHQVTQMGQEVILRCVPISNHLYFYWYRQILGQKVEFLVSFYNNEISEKSEIFDDQFSVERPDGSNFTLKIRSTKLEDSAMYFCASKDRGTNEKLFFGSGTQLSVL.

The J gene is TRBJ1-5, the V gene TRBV6-6, with 7 positions matching TRBD1. The CDR3 covers 14 residues. V dropped 6 bases and J dropped 9; count of bases not matched to a gene: 11. Germline-derived CDR1 and CDR2 are MNHNY and SVGAGI (reference sequence). The CDR3 loop is CASRAGQALGPQHF. The DNA for the CDR3 is TGTGCCAGCAGGGCCGGACAGGCCCTGGGGCCCCAGCATTTT.

As to this clone: The junction differs from germline at one of its ends, possibly a read error. The chain recombines TRBV2 with TRBJ2-3; 11 bases are a match to TRBD2. The germline gives CDR1 SNHLY, CDR2 FYNNEI. The CDR3 contains 14 residues. The CDR3 loop is CASSQALTSGGAIF. The CDR3, as DNA: TGTGCCAGCAGCCAGGCTCTAACTAGCGGGGGAGCCATATTT.

This chain's CDR3 is CASSSQGAGTYNSPLHF. The CDR3 DNA sequence: TGTGCCAGCAGCTCACAGGGGGCAGGAACCTATAATTCACCCCTCCACTTT. The chain has TRBV5-5 and TRBJ1-6; TRBD1 agrees at 9 bases. CDR1 and CDR2 from the germline V gene are SGHKS and YYEKEE (reference sequence). CDR3 length: 17 residues. V trimming: 3 bases; J trimming: 2 bases; junction bases outside the gene matches: 6.

The rearrangement joins TRBV5-1 to TRBJ2-7, with 7 positions matching TRBD1. Germline CDR1 is SGHRS and CDR2 is YFSETQ. The CDR3 has 15 residues. Trimming at V came to 0 bases and at J to 2 bases, leaving 5 bases not matched to a gene. The CDR3 sequence: CASSLDGTVTYEQYF. The CDR3 DNA sequence: TGCGCCAGCAGCTTGGACGGGACAGTCACCTACGAGCAGTACTTC. Full variable domain (remainder filled in from reference TRBV5-1 and TRBJ2-7): KAGVTQTPRYLIKTRGQQVTLSCSPISGHRSVSWYQQTPGQGLQFLFEYFSETQRNKGNFPGRFSGRQFSNSRSEMNVSTLELGDSALYLCASSLDGTVTYEQYFGPGTRLTVT.

V usage is TRBV4-2 and J usage is TRBJ2-3; 14 bases are a match to TRBD2. The germline CDR1 and CDR2 sequences are LGHNA and YNFKEQ. Trimming cost V 1 base and J 0 bases; bases outside gene matches: 3. The CDR3 consists of 18 residues. The CDR3, as DNA: TGTGCCAGCAGCCAAGGACTAGCGGGGGGGCCGAGCACAGATACGCAGTATTTT. It encodes CASSQGLAGGPSTDTQYF.

V gene TRBV7-9 combines with J gene TRBJ1-4; TRBD1 aligns across 8 bases. With V trimmed by 5 bases and J by 8 bases, 7 bases remained unmatched. The CDR3 consists of 14 residues. Germline loops: CDR1 SEHNR, CDR2 FQNEAQ (reference sequence). The CDR3 reads CASSQGAGVEKLFF. The CDR3 bases are TGTGCCAGCAGCCAGGGGGCAGGTGTGGAAAAACTGTTTTTT.

The V and J genes are TRBV10-3 and TRBJ1-6; TRBD1 might be the D (5 bases). Germline V gene sequence: CDR1 ENHRY, CDR2 SYGVKD. This CDR3 is 13 amino acids long. V lost 0 bases to trimming and J lost 13 bases, with 10 bases between them. The CDR3 spells CAISESGPTPLHF. The CDR3, as DNA: TGTGCCATCAGTGAGTCGGGGCCGACGCCCCTCCACTTT.

This chain links TRBV6-5 with TRBJ1-1; D unresolved. V was pared by 3 bases and J by 2 bases, with 7 bases between. In germline, CDR1 is MNHEY, CDR2 SVGAGI. The CDR3 runs to 13 residues. The CDR3 reads CASSYAVNTEAFF. DNA for the CDR3: TGTGCCAGCAGTTATGCGGTAAACACTGAAGCTTTCTTT.

This clone showed up just once. The rearrangement joins TRBV20-1 to TRBJ2-7; 15 bases fit TRBD2. This CDR3 comprises 16 residues. V lost 3 bases, J lost 6 bases, and 9 bases stayed unmatched. CDR1 and CDR2 from the germline V gene are DFQATT and SNEGSKA (reference sequence). As DNA, the CDR3 is TGCAGTGCTAGTCCAGGACTAGCGGGGGGGCAGGTCGAGCAGTACTTC. Translation gives CSASPGLAGGQVEQYF.

The chain is built from TRBV4-3 and TRBJ1-3; 8 bases are a match to TRBD1. Per the germline V gene, CDR1 is LGHNA and CDR2 is YSLEER. The trim removed 1 base at V and 4 bases at J, leaving 3 bases unmatched. The CDR3 extends over 15 amino acids. CDR3 loop: CASSQGQGSGNTIYF. CDR3 DNA: TGCGCCAGCAGCCAAGGACAGGGGTCAGGAAACACCATATATTTT.

This chain links TRBV19 with TRBJ1-4, with a weak D call TRBD1 (5 bases). V lost 4 bases and J 7 bases, leaving 13 bases between the germline ends. Germline V gives CDR1 LNHDA, CDR2 SQIVND (reference sequence). CDR3 length: 14 amino acids. CDR3 amino acids: CASSSISGPEKLFF. CDR3 DNA sequence: TGTGCCAGTAGTAGCATCTCAGGGCCTGAAAAACTGTTTTTT.

This clone showed up just a few times. V usage is TRBV19 and J usage is TRBJ1-5, with 8 positions matching TRBD1. Losses at the gene ends were 7 bases for V and 5 bases for J; bases not matched to a gene: 7. Germline V gene lookup returns CDR1 LNHDA and CDR2 SQIVND (reference sequence). This CDR3 region has 14 residues. The DNA of the CDR3 is TGTGCCAGTACCTCGGACAGGGTCGATCAGCCCCAGCATTTT. It encodes CASTSDRVDQPQHF.

This chain links TRBV4-2 with TRBJ1-4; unclear D gene. With 0 bases removed from V and 4 bases from J, the gap between germline ends came to 12 bases. From germline, CDR1 is LGHNA and CDR2 YNFKEQ. The CDR3 loop spans 16 amino acids. The CDR3 sequence: CASSQDLPGFNEKLFF. Written as DNA, the CDR3 is TGTGCCAGCAGCCAAGATCTTCCGGGTTTTAATGAAAAACTGTTTTTT.

The V call is TRBV18, the J call TRBJ1-1; D remains unclear. V shed 3 bases and J shed 3 bases, with 8 bases lying between them. CDR3 length equals 13 residues. CDR1 and CDR2 from the germline V gene are KGHSH and LQKENI. In DNA form, the CDR3 reads TGTGCCAGCTCACCCCCCGGGGACACTGAAGCTTTCTTT. Translated, it gives CASSPPGDTEAFF.

This sequence joins TRBV5-4 and TRBJ1-3, with a weak D call TRBD1 (6 bases). Germline CDR1 is SGHNT and CDR2 is YYREEE (reference sequence). The CDR3 sequence is 14 residues long. Trimming took off 2 bases at V and 6 bases at J, with 12 bases between the two ends. CDR3 DNA: TGTGCCAGCAGCTTCAAGGGGGAGTCAAACACCATATATTTT. Translated: CASSFKGESNTIYF. The full variable domain, with the rest looked up from reference TRBV5-4 and TRBJ1-3, is ETGVTQSPTHLIKTRGQQVTLRCSSQSGHNTVSWYQQALGQGPQFIFQYYREEENGRGNFPPRFSGLQFPNYSSELNVNALELDDSALYLCASSFKGESNTIYFGEGSWLTVV.

The chain couples TRBV3-1 (or the pseudogene TRBV3-2) to TRBJ1-2, with 9 bases lining up with TRBD1. CDR1 and CDR2 from the germline V gene are LGHDT and YNNKEL (reference sequence). CDR3 length equals 15 residues. V shed 2 bases and J 7 bases; nucleotides not matched to a gene: 8. The CDR3 loop is CASSQRGTGRIGYTF. The CDR3 DNA reads as TGTGCCAGCAGCCAAAGGGGGACAGGGAGGATTGGCTACACCTTC.

This chain joins TRBV25-1 and TRBJ1-1; the D gene is possibly TRBD1 (5 bases). CDR3 length: 13 residues. The germline V gene encodes CDR1 MGHDK and CDR2 SYGVNS. With 5 bases removed from V and 0 bases from J, the gap between germline ends came to 7 bases. CDR3 protein: CASSLTVNTEAFF. Written as DNA, the CDR3 is TGTGCCAGCAGTTTGACAGTGAACACTGAAGCTTTCTTT.

The CDR3 here is CASSLVTGASGYTF. The DNA of the CDR3 is TGTGCCAGCAGTTTAGTGACAGGGGCGAGTGGCTACACCTTC. The chain employs TRBV28 and TRBJ1-2; 8 bases agree with TRBD1. With 2 bases clipped from V and 7 bases from J, the junction kept 6 bases outside the gene matches. Germline-derived CDR1 and CDR2 are MDHEN and SYDVKM. This CDR3 contains 14 residues.

This clone was seen only a few times. This chain joins TRBV5-4 and TRBJ1-1, with D perhaps TRBD1 (6 bases). Germline V gene sequence: CDR1 SGHNT, CDR2 YYREEE (reference sequence). Trimming pared 0 bases from V and 5 bases from J, leaving 14 bases between. The CDR3 totals 15 residues. CDR3 sequence reads: CASSLGGRGRTEAFF. The CDR3 coding sequence is TGTGCCAGCAGCTTGGGGGGCAGGGGAAGAACTGAAGCTTTCTTT.

CDR3 DNA: TGCGCCAGCAGCTTGGATGGACACTCCTACAATGAGCAGTTCTTC. This encodes CASSLDGHSYNEQFF. The chain has TRBV5-1 and TRBJ2-1; a weak D match, TRBD1 (5 bases). Trimming left V 0 bases short and J 0 bases short, with 7 bases between. The CDR3 loop spans 15 amino acids. The germline CDR1 and CDR2 sequences are SGHRS and YFSETQ.

The chain combines TRBV7-9 with TRBJ1-1; D is uncertain. The V and J ends lost 1 base and 4 bases respectively, with 10 bases between them. This CDR3 region has 14 residues. Germline V lookup: CDR1 SEHNR, CDR2 FQNEAQ (reference sequence). CDR3: CASSLDSGITEAFF. Written as DNA, the CDR3 is TGTGCCAGCAGCTTAGATTCGGGGATCACTGAAGCTTTCTTT.

This clone was seen a few times. The chain carries TRBV5-1 and TRBJ2-5; 8 bases match TRBD1. This CDR3 spans 15 amino acids. Per the germline V gene, CDR1 is SGHRS and CDR2 is YFSETQ. V was clipped by 0 bases and J by 5 bases; unmatched bases: 6. Here the CDR3 reads CASSLGTGTLETQYF. The CDR3 DNA follows: TGCGCCAGCAGCTTGGGGACAGGGACGCTTGAGACCCAGTACTTC.